Following are 3 T cell receptor beta chains from one sample sequenced in a study of blood T cell repertoires in COVID-19. Sequenced by immunoSEQ multiplex PCR; TCRdb stores in-frame clones only, minus some. The sample carries under 150,000 clones, around 79% recorded once. Input material: peripheral blood. The receptor source for this set is a man at least 80 years old with acute or convalescent COVID-19.

The chain is built from TRBV4-2 and TRBJ1-1; 7 bases align to TRBD1. Germline V gene data show CDR1 as LGHNA and CDR2 as YNFKEQ. V lost 0 bases to trimming and J lost 1 base; unmatched junction nucleotides: 5. CDR3 length: 16 residues. The CDR3 protein is CASSQDLDRRNTEAFF. CDR3 nucleotides: TGTGCCAGCAGCCAAGATTTGGACAGGAGGAACACTGAAGCTTTCTTT.

V and J are TRBV7-8 and TRBJ2-3; the D gene is possibly TRBD2 (6 bases). This CDR3 has 17 amino acids. Trimming pared 0 bases from V and 0 bases from J, leaving 13 bases between. CDR1 is SGHVS and CDR2 is FQNEAQ in the germline V gene. The CDR3 here is CASSLAGGPLSTDTQYF. The CDR3, as DNA: TGTGCCAGCAGCTTAGCGGGGGGACCCCTGAGCACAGATACGCAGTATTTT.

The V gene is TRBV3-1 (or the pseudogene TRBV3-2), the J gene TRBJ2-2; unclear D gene. V was pared by 1 base and J by 3 bases, with 9 bases between. This CDR3 is 15 amino acids long. Germline-derived CDR1 and CDR2 are LGHDT and YNNKEL (reference sequence). CDR3 in DNA: TGTGCCAGCAGCCAAGTGCTCCGGGACACCGGGGAGCTGTTTTTT. Protein sequence: CASSQVLRDTGELFF.